This T cell receptor (beta chain) was recovered during a study of control samples from healthy donors and cancer patients. The germline V gene has CDR1 MNHEY and CDR2 SVGAGI. The CDR3 consists of 12 residues. J gave up 10 bases and V 8 bases, and 10 bases lay outside the gene matches. Only in-frame clones appear in the TCRdb table, and some are missing; sequencing was by immunoSEQ multiplex PCR. The table includes about 160,000 clones, 90% to 95% detected once. Sequencing used PBMCs. The clonotype was recovered from a man in his sixties with colorectal cancer. The chain has TRBV6-5 and TRBJ2-7; TRBD2 matches 8 bases. The CDR3 DNA is TGTGCCAGCTATAAAGACAGCGGGGGACAGTACTTC. This sequence encodes CASYKDSGGQYF.